This TCR beta chain was found in a study of T cell responses to AZD1222 COVID-19 vaccine. Study-wide results and limits: None of the repertoires were sampled until the peak T cell response had passed. Reports indicate that nearly half of spike-specific TCRs are directed at unmutated variant regions.

CDR1 is MNHNY and CDR2 is SVGAGI in the germline V gene (reference sequence). This CDR3 is built from 14 residues. With 4 bases removed from V and 0 bases from J, the gap between germline ends came to 10 bases. As concerns this clone: Its antigen is not known.

Assay used: immunoSEQ multiplex PCR; TCRdb lists only in-frame clones, some missing. This table holds roughly 140,000 clones, approximately 94% found once. V usage is TRBV6-6 and J usage is TRBJ2-7; no definite D call. This sequence was found in an adult in good health. The sequenced sample was peripheral blood, obtained on day 0 of AZD1222 vaccination. DNA for the CDR3: TGTGCCAGCAGTTTTGACACCTCCTCCTACGAGCAGTACTTC. Amino acids: CASSFDTSSYEQYF.